This section outlines one TCR beta chain sequence together with its context. The table came from immunoSEQ multiplex PCR; TCRdb's copy has only in-frame clones and leaves some out. The data hold roughly 15,000 clones, with around 70% observed a single time. This record belongs to a study of blood T cell repertoires in COVID-19. The clonotype originates from a boy aged 2 to 10 with active or convalescent COVID-19. What was sequenced was peripheral blood.

Written as DNA, the CDR3 is TGTGCCTGGACCCCAGGGGTAGTAGCCTACGAGCAGTACTTC. Protein: CAWTPGVVAYEQYF. The chain carries TRBV30 and TRBJ2-7; the D gene is possibly TRBD1 (6 bases). Germline V lookup: CDR1 GTSNPN, CDR2 SVGIG (reference sequence). V lost 4 bases to trimming and J lost 2 bases, with 15 bases between them. The CDR3 consists of 14 residues.